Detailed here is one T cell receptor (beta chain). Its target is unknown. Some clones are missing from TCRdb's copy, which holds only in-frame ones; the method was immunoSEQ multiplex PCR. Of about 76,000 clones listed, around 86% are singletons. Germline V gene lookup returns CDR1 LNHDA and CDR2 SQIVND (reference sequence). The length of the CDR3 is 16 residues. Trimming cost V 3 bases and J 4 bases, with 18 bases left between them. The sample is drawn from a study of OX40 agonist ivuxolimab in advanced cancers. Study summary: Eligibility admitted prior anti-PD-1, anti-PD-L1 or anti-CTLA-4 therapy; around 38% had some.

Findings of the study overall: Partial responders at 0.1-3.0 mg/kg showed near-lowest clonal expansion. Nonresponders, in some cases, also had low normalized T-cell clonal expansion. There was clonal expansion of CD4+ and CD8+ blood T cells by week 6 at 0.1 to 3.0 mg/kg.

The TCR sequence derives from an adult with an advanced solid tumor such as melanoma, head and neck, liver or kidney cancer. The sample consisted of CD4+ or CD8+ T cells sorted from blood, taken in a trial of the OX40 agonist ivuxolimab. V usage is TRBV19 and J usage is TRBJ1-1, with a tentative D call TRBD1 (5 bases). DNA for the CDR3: TGTGCCAGTAGTATTCAGGGATCTTTCTGGGGCACTGAAGCTTTCTTT. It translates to CASSIQGSFWGTEAFF.